This TCR beta chain originates from a study of vaccination effects on CD4 cells after COVID-19 (dated by TCRdb to the early 2020s). For context, the study as a whole: The ViraFEST assay stimulated PBMC with viral peptide pools and then used TCR sequencing to identify antigen-specific CD4+ T cell clonotypes by expansion. The study compared SARS-CoV-2 spike-specific CD4+ TCR repertoires before and after mRNA vaccination in COVID-19 convalescent patients and infection-naive vaccine recipients. Pre-vaccine samples from a couple of convalescent patients were drawn 16 days and one week before the first dose, 142 and 148 days after COVID-19 diagnosis. The full study included 9 to 10 COVID-19 convalescent patients and a handful of SARS-CoV-2-naive healthy vaccine recipients. The Oncomine TCR Beta short-read assay on an Illumina iSeq 100 was used to sequence cultures from other donors in the study. Participants received two doses of either the BNT162b2 or the mRNA-1273 mRNA SARS-CoV-2 vaccine. Each well held under 2.5 million PBMC cultured in IMDM containing roughly 5% human AB serum, 8.5 to 10 IU/ml IL-2 and gentamicin, along with around 11 ug/ml peptides.

What the research found in general, with its limitations: Marked clonal contraction was observed in both infection-induced and vaccine-induced clones at late post-vaccination timepoints, consistent with waning T cell responses. In convalescent patients, the post-vaccine spike-reactive repertoire consisted mainly of new vaccine-induced clones, largely distinct from infection-induced clones. Limitations of the study were the small number of convalescent patients and the absence of early post-infection timepoints.

Of note for this clone: Its target antigen remains unknown. Per-base qualities were not stored, and no clone one base away is much larger.

After about 9 days of culture, CD4+ T cells were isolated with the EasySep CD4+ T cell isolation kit. Convalescent patients had PCR-confirmed SARS-CoV-2 infection between March and December 2020, before Alpha, Beta and Delta variants emerged in the United States. Half of the culture medium was replaced with fresh IL-2-containing medium on days 3 and 7. Each peptide stimulation condition was cultured in triplicate wells unless otherwise noted. Using Ficoll-Paque Plus gradient centrifugation, PBMC were separated from whole blood and then either used fresh or cryopreserved at -140C. The QIAamp micro DNA kit was used to extract genomic DNA from the cultured CD4+ T cells. Here V drops 5 bases and J drops 2 bases, and the junction holds 9 bases not matched to any gene. Inclusive of the bounding cysteine and phenylalanine, the CDR3 is 15 residues long. CDR3 DNA only is kept here, 45 bases in frame from base 1. CDR1 and CDR2 (SGHRS, YFSETQ) derive from the germline V gene.

To prepare the library, the immunoSEQ multiplex PCR assay was applied. DNA from the cultured and isolated CD4+ T cells underwent TCR beta CDR3 sequencing. The original methods were these. Non-productive TCR sequences were removed, reads were trimmed to the CDR3 region, and CDR3s of at least 7 amino acids were retained. The MANAFEST web app was used to identify antigen-specific clonotypes by comparing expansion in peptide wells with expansion in reference cultures. For clones to be considered positive, expansion at FDR<0.05 versus reference and all other wells, an odds ratio above 5, and a frequency above 0.1% in two replicate wells were required. Clonotypes significantly expanded in SARS-CoV-2 spike wells and in at least one common cold coronavirus spike condition were defined as cross-reactive. Levenshtein distance calculated with the stringdist R package was used to assess CDR3 similarity, and unrooted trees were constructed with ape in R 3.6.1. Imported from immuneACCESS, the table was reduced by TCRdb to in-frame sequences with V and J called. These copies leave out some clones; in studies compared against another copy, an unresolved V gene accounts for under half, and the cause of the remainder is not known. That table supplies the V and J calls and clone size; D and trimming were determined from the DNA. Here the sample has 50,000 to 75,000 clones; about 72% occur a single time. Around 21% of the sample rests with the top ten.

This sequence originates from a human donor who had a prior SARS-CoV-2 infection. The sequence links TRBV5-1 to TRBJ2-5, with 7 bases aligning to TRBD2. Sequencing was performed on CD4+ T cells from PBMCs cultured without peptide, taken before COVID-19 vaccination. CDR3 reads: CASRATPGLQETQYF. The nucleotide sequence is TGCGCCAGCAGAGCAACACCGGGACTACAAGAGACCCAGTACTTC. The entire variable domain, with the stretches around the CDR3 drawn from the reference TRBV5-1 and TRBJ2-5 proteins, is KAGVTQTPRYLIKTRGQQVTLSCSPISGHRSVSWYQQTPGQGLQFLFEYFSETQRNKGNFPGRFSGRQFSNSRSEMNVSTLELGDSALYLCASRATPGLQETQYFGPGTRLLVL.